What follows is one T cell receptor beta chain and its context. Its antigen is not identified. Germline V gives CDR1 SGHNT, CDR2 YYREEE (reference sequence). The length of the CDR3 is 15 residues. The ends were cut back, 4 bases at V and 1 base at J, with 13 bases in the middle. These data belong to a study of T cell responses to AZD1222 COVID-19 vaccine. TCRdb's table, derived via immunoSEQ multiplex PCR, lists solely in-frame clones and lacks some. Among some 150,000 clones listed, less than 90% were seen once. Findings and limits, study-wide: Spike-specific TCR breadth and depth went up after people got two AZD1222 doses. Clonal diversity was possibly underestimated, and white British individuals and females predominated among donors.

This receptor was taken from an adult in good health. The gene calls are TRBV5-4 and TRBJ2-3; no reliable D call. The sequencing here drew on peripheral blood, taken on day 0 of AZD1222 vaccination. CDR3 residues: CASSPGPRGTDTQYF. CDR3 in DNA: TGTGCCAGCAGCCCAGGCCCCCGGGGCACAGATACGCAGTATTTT. Variable domain in full (rest from reference TRBV5-4 and TRBJ2-3): ETGVTQSPTHLIKTRGQQVTLRCSSQSGHNTVSWYQQALGQGPQFIFQYYREEENGRGNFPPRFSGLQFPNYSSELNVNALELDDSALYLCASSPGPRGTDTQYFGPGTRLTVL.